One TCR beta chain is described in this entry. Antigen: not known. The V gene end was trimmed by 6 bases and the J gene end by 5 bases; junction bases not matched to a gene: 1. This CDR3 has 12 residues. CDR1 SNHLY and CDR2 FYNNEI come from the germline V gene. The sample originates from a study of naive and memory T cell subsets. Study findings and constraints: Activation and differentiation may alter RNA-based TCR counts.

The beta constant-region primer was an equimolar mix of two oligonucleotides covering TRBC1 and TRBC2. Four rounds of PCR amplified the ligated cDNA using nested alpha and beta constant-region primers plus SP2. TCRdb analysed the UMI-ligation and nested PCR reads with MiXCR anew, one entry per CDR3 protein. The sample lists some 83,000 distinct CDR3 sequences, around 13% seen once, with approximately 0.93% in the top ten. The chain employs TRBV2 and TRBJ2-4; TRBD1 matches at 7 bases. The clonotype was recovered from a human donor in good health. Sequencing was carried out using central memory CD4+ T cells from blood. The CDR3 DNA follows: TGTGCCAGCAGCGGACAGGAAAACATTCAGTACTTC. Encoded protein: CASSGQENIQYF.